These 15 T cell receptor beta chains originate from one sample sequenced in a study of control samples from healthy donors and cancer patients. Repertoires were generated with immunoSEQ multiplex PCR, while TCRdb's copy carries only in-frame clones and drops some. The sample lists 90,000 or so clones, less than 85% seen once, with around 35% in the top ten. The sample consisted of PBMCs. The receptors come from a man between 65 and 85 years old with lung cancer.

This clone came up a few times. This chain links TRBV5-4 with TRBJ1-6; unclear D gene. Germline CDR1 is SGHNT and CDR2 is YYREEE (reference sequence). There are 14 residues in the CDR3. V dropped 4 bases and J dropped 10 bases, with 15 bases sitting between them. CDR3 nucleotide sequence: TGTGCCAGCAGCAAGGACCCGGGAGGATCACCCCTCCACTTT. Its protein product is CASSKDPGGSPLHF.

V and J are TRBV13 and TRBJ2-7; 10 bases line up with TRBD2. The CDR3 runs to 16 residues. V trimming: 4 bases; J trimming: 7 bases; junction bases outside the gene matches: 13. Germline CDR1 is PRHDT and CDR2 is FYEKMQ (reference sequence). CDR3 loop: CASSSRKRGGAEEQYF. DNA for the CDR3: TGTGCCAGCAGCTCCCGGAAGCGGGGGGGTGCCGAGGAGCAGTACTTC.

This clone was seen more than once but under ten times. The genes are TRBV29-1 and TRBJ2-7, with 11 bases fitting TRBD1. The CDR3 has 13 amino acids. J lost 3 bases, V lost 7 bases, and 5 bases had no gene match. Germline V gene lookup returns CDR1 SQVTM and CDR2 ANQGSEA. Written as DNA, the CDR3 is TGCAGCGGGGGACAGGGGGAAGGCTACGAGCAGTACTTC. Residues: CSGGQGEGYEQYF.

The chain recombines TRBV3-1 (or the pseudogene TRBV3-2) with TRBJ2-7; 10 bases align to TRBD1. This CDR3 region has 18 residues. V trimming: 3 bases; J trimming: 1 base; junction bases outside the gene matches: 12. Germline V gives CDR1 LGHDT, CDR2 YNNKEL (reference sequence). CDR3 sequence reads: CASSHHRDRGHHSYEQYF. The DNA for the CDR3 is TGTGCCAGCAGCCATCATCGGGACAGGGGCCATCATTCCTACGAGCAGTACTTC.

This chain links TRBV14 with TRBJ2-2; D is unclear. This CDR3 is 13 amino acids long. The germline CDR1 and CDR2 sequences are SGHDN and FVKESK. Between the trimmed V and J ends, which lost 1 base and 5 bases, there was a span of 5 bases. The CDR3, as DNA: TGTGCCAGCAGCCAAGGGATGACCGGGGAGCTGTTTTTT. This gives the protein CASSQGMTGELFF.

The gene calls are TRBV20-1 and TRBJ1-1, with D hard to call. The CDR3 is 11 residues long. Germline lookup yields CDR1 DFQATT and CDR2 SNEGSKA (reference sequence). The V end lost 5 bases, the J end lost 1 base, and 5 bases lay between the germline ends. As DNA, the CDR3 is TGCAGTGCTGCCAAGAACACTGAAGCTTTCTTT. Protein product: CSAAKNTEAFF.

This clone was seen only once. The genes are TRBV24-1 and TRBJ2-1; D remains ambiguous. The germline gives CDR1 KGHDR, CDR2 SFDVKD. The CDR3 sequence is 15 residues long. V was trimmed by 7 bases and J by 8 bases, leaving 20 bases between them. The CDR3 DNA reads TGTGCCACCAGCAGCTCGGACGTAATTTCATATGAGCAGTTCTTC. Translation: CATSSSDVISYEQFF.

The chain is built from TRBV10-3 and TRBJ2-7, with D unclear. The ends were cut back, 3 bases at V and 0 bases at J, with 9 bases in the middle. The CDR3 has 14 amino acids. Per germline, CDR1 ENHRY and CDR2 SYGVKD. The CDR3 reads CAISDGVSSYEQYF. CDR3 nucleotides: TGTGCCATCAGTGATGGCGTCAGCTCCTACGAGCAGTACTTC.

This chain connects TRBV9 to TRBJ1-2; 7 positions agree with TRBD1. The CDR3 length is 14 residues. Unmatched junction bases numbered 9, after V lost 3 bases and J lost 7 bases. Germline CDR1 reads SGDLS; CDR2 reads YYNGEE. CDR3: CASSDPRAGGGYTF. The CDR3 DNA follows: TGTGCCAGCAGCGACCCCCGGGCAGGGGGTGGCTACACCTTC.

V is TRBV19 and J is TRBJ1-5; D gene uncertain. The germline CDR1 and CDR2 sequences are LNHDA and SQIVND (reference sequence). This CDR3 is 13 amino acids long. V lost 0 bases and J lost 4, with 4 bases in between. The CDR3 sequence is CASSIEVNQPQHF. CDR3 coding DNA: TGTGCCAGTAGTATAGAGGTAAATCAGCCCCAGCATTTT.

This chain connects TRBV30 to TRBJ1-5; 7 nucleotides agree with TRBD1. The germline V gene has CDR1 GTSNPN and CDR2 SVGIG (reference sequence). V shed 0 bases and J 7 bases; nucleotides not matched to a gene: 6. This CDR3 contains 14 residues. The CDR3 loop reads CAWSVQQGIQPQHF. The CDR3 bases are TGTGCCTGGAGTGTCCAACAGGGGATACAGCCCCAGCATTTT.

The CDR3, as DNA: TGTGCCAGCAGGGGGGGAGCCGTGAACACTGAAGCTTTCTTT. Protein product: CASRGGAVNTEAFF. The chain combines TRBV6-5 with TRBJ1-1; D is perhaps TRBD1 (5 bases). The ends were cut back, 6 bases at V and 0 bases at J, with 11 bases in the middle. The length of the CDR3 is 14 residues. CDR1 and CDR2 from the germline V gene are MNHEY and SVGAGI.

CDR3 nucleotide sequence: TGTGCCAGCAGTAGCCGGGACAGGGGAAATACGCAGTATTTT. Encoded protein: CASSSRDRGNTQYF. The chain combines TRBV6-2 or TRBV6-3 with TRBJ2-3; 10 bases fit TRBD1. The germline CDR1 and CDR2 sequences are MNHEY and SVGEGT. V dropped 5 bases and J dropped 7; count of bases not matched to a gene: 6. The CDR3 has 14 amino acids.

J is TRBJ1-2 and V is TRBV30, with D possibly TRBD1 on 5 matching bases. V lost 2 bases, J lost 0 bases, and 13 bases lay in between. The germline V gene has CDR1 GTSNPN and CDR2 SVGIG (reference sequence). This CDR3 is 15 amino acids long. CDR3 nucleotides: TGTGCCTGGAGTCGTTCGGACACCTCTAACTATGGCTACACCTTC. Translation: CAWSRSDTSNYGYTF.

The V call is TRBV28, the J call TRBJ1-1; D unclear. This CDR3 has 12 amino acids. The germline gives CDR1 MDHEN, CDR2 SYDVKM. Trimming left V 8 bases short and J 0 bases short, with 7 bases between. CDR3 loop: CASLGLNTEAFF. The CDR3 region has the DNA TGTGCCAGCTTAGGCCTGAACACTGAAGCTTTCTTT.